This TCR beta chain emerged from a study of blood T cell repertoires in COVID-19. Using immunoSEQ multiplex PCR, the repertoire was profiled, and TCRdb retains in-frame clones only, with some absent. Of 540,000 or so clones in the sample, roughly nine tenths were seen once. CDR1 and CDR2 (germline): MNHEY, SMNVEV (reference sequence). CDR3 size: 15 residues. With V trimmed by 2 bases and J by 4 bases, 4 bases remained unmatched. The sample was peripheral blood. The V gene is TRBV27, the J gene TRBJ1-2; 10 bases map to TRBD1. The TCR originated in a woman between 50 and 59 years old with COVID-19, enrolled during active disease. CDR3 loop: CASSLIGTGVYGYTF. In nucleotides, the CDR3 is TGTGCCAGCAGTTTAATTGGGACAGGGGTCTATGGCTACACCTTC.